A selection of T cell receptor beta chains follows, all from one sample in a study of human thymus T cells. The repertoire was sequenced with immunoSEQ multiplex PCR; TCRdb's copy has only in-frame clones and lacks some. The sample holds 70,000 to 75,000 clones, 85% to 95% seen once. The sample was thymus tissue. These receptors originate from a girl in the first two years of life with a congenital heart defect but otherwise immunologically healthy. Each CDR3 is given with its conserved first and last residue. A D gene is named only where the DNA matches it firmly. Size values are once, few and many counts, or a class for expanded clones, and some rows have none.

V	size	J	D	length	DNA	CDR3
TRBV7-3	NA	TRBJ2-1	NA	13	TGTGCCAGCAGCTTCGCCCCTGACGATGAGCAGTTCTTC	CASSFAPDDEQFF
TRBV4-2	NA	TRBJ2-3	TRBD2	16	TGTGCCAGCAGCCTTGCTAGCGGGGGGCCGGTAGATACGCAGTATTTT	CASSLASGGPVDTQYF
TRBV5-1	NA	TRBJ2-5	NA	13	TGCGCCAGCAGCACGGCGGCGAGCGGGACCCAGTACTTC	CASSTAASGTQYF
TRBV7-9	NA	TRBJ1-1	NA	10	TGTGCCGGGGGGGTCACTGAAGCTTTCTTT	CAGGVTEAFF
TRBV30	NA	TRBJ2-1	TRBD2	17	TGTGCCTGGAGTGTACCCCCAGGGAGGGGCCTTGGGGATGAGCAGTTCTTC	CAWSVPPGRGLGDEQFF
TRBV6-5	NA	TRBJ1-1	NA	15	TGTGCCAGCAGTTACTCATGGGGGAGGAGGGCTGAAGCTTTCTTT	CASSYSWGRRAEAFF
TRBV25-1	NA	TRBJ2-3	TRBD2	14	TGTGCCAGCAGTGCTAGCGGAAGCACAGATACGCAGTATTTT	CASSASGSTDTQYF
TRBV2	NA	TRBJ2-1	TRBD2	18	TGTGCCAGCAGAGGAGAGGACTATACTAGCGAGTCTTTCAATGAGCAGTTCTTC	CASRGEDYTSESFNEQFF
TRBV11-2	NA	TRBJ2-7	TRBD1	19	TGTGCCAGCAGCTTAAGACGCCGGGACAGGGGTTCCCTACCCTACGAGCAGTACTTC	CASSLRRRDRGSLPYEQYF
TRBV9	NA	TRBJ2-7	TRBD1	16	TGTGCCAGCAGCGTAGGGGTGGGGGACAGGGATCACGAGCAGTACTTC	CASSVGVGDRDHEQYF
TRBV28	NA	TRBJ1-5	TRBD1	17	TGTGCCAGCAGGGGTTGGACAGGGCCATATAGCAATCAGCCCCAGCATTTT	CASRGWTGPYSNQPQHF
TRBV20-1	NA	TRBJ1-2	NA	11	TGCAGTGCTCCCGGGACCTCTGGCTACACCTTC	CSAPGTSGYTF
TRBV28	NA	TRBJ2-5	NA	15	TGTGCCGCAGGTCGGGTAAAGGGCACCAAAGAGACCCAGTACTTC	CAAGRVKGTKETQYF
TRBV27	NA	TRBJ2-1	NA	14	TGTGCCAGCAGTTTGGCGACAGAGGGGAATGAGCAGTTCTTC	CASSLATEGNEQFF
TRBV19	NA	TRBJ1-2	NA	12	TGTGCCAGTAGTATAACGACGGATGGCTACACCTTC	CASSITTDGYTF
TRBV5-6	NA	TRBJ2-7	NA	15	TGTGCCAGCAGCTTGGCAGGGGGGCCCTCCTACGAGCAGTACTTC	CASSLAGGPSYEQYF
TRBV11-2	NA	TRBJ2-7	NA	14	TGTGCCAGCAGCTTAGTGAGGGGCCTGTACGAGCAGTACTTC	CASSLVRGLYEQYF
TRBV4-3	NA	TRBJ2-7	TRBD1	15	TGCGCCAGCAGCCAATCACAGGGGGCTTACTACGAGCAGTACTTC	CASSQSQGAYYEQYF
TRBV5-1	NA	TRBJ1-2	TRBD1	16	TGCGCCAGCAGTCAACTTCCGGGACAGGGGGGCTATGGCTACACCTTC	CASSQLPGQGGYGYTF
TRBV12-5	NA	TRBJ2-2	NA	15	TGTGCTAGTGGTTTGCGACATTCGGGGACCGGGGAGCTGTTTTTT	CASGLRHSGTGELFF
TRBV19	once	TRBJ2-3	NA	13	TGTGCCAGTAGTATAGTTGAGGCAGATACGCAGTATTTT	CASSIVEADTQYF
TRBV10-1	NA	TRBJ1-2	TRBD1	13	TGCGCCAGCAGCGCTGGACAGGGGGCGGACTACACCTTC	CASSAGQGADYTF
TRBV4-2	few	TRBJ1-1	NA	15	TGTGCCAGCAGCCAGATAGACAGGCGGAACACTGAAGCTTTCTTT	CASSQIDRRNTEAFF
TRBV28	once	TRBJ1-5	NA	11	TGTGCCAGCAAACACCCGGGGCCCCAGCATTTT	CASKHPGPQHF
TRBV14	NA	TRBJ1-1	NA	15	TGTGCCAGCAGCCAAGCGCCTTGGGGGGTCACTGAAGCTTTCTTT	CASSQAPWGVTEAFF
TRBV30	NA	TRBJ2-2	TRBD1	19	TGTGCCTGGAGCCCTTCTCAGCCCTGCCCGGGACAGGGAACCGGGGAGCTGTTTTTT	CAWSPSQPCPGQGTGELFF
TRBV5-1	NA	TRBJ1-2	NA	13	TGCGCCAGCAGCCCCCGGCCCGCACATGGCTACACCTTC	CASSPRPAHGYTF
TRBV6-1	NA	TRBJ2-1	NA	19	TGTGCCAGCAGTGAAAAGAGGCGTCGAACCCCTTCCTCCTACAATGAGCAGTTCTTC	CASSEKRRRTPSSYNEQFF
TRBV19	NA	TRBJ1-4	TRBD1	15	TGTGCCAGTAGTATCCCGGACAGGGTATGCGAAAAACTGTTTTTT	CASSIPDRVCEKLFF
TRBV30	NA	TRBJ2-1	NA	14	TGTGCCTGGGATATTGGACCCGCGGGGAATGAGCAGTTCTTC	CAWDIGPAGNEQFF
TRBV11-3	NA	TRBJ2-7	NA	16	TGTGCCAGCAGCTTAACAAATGGCTCCAGCTCCTACGAGCAGTACTTC	CASSLTNGSSSYEQYF
TRBV6-8	NA	TRBJ1-3	NA	13	TGTGCCAGCAGCTGCAACTCTGGAAACACCATATATTTT	CASSCNSGNTIYF
TRBV28	NA	TRBJ2-7	NA	14	TGTGCCAGCAGTTTGGGGATTTTTGGAGTCGAGCAGTACTTC	CASSLGIFGVEQYF
TRBV11-2	NA	TRBJ2-2	NA	14	TGTGCCAGCAGCTTTTTACGTAGTTCCGGGGAGCTGTTTTTT	CASSFLRSSGELFF
TRBV4-1	NA	TRBJ1-2	NA	15	TGCGCCAGCAGCCAAGTTCAGGGTAGAGGGGATGGCTACACCTTC	CASSQVQGRGDGYTF
TRBV7-9	NA	TRBJ1-1	NA	14	TGTGCCAGCAGCCCCGACAGACTGAACACTGAAGCTTTCTTT	CASSPDRLNTEAFF
TRBV28	NA	TRBJ1-3	NA	15	TGTGCCAGCAGTTTATCGGGGGCGGGCGGGAACACCATATATTTT	CASSLSGAGGNTIYF
TRBV28	NA	TRBJ2-2	NA	14	TGTGCCAGCAGTTTTAGGGTGCGGACCGGGGAGCTGTTTTTT	CASSFRVRTGELFF
TRBV5-6	NA	TRBJ2-7	NA	15	TGTGCCAGCAGCTTGTTCCGGAGGAGTTCCTACGAGCAGTACTTC	CASSLFRRSSYEQYF
TRBV11-2	NA	TRBJ2-1	TRBD2	15	TGTGCCAGCAGCTCCGGTGGTAGCGGGAAGGGAGGAGTGGTCTTC	CASSSGGSGKGGVVF
TRBV5-8	NA	TRBJ2-2	TRBD1	14	TGTGCCAGCAGCGGGACAGGGAACACCGGGGAGCTGTTTTTT	CASSGTGNTGELFF
TRBV7-2	NA	TRBJ2-3	NA	18	TGTGCCAGCAGCTACGCCACCCGATTTCTGGGTTCGACAGATACGCAGTATTTT	CASSYATRFLGSTDTQYF
TRBV28	NA	TRBJ2-1	NA	12	TGTGCCAGCAGTCCCGTAGACAATGAGCAGTTCTTC	CASSPVDNEQFF
TRBV5-1	NA	TRBJ2-1	TRBD2	16	TGCGCCAGCAGCTTGGAATTTCGCGGGAGGGCCCGGGAGCAGTTCTTC	CASSLEFRGRAREQFF
TRBV5-4	NA	TRBJ2-7	NA	11	TGTGCCAGCAGCGAGGAGGGGGAGCAGTACTTC	CASSEEGEQYF
TRBV28	NA	TRBJ2-7	NA	14	TGTGCCAGCAGTCTGGGGGGGCAGGACTACGAGCAGTACTTC	CASSLGGQDYEQYF
TRBV5-1	NA	TRBJ2-7	NA	13	TGCGCCAGCAGCCAGGAGGGCGGGGACGAGCAGTACTTC	CASSQEGGDEQYF
TRBV6-6	NA	TRBJ1-5	TRBD1	13	TGTGCCAGCACCCGACAGGGATATCAGCCCCAGCATTTT	CASTRQGYQPQHF
TRBV27	once	TRBJ1-3	NA	15	TGTGCCAGCAGTTCGGGCGGATACTCTGGAAACACCATATATTTT	CASSSGGYSGNTIYF
TRBV5-1	NA	TRBJ2-1	NA	16	TGCGCCAGCAGCTCATCAGAGAGGGGCTCCTACAATGAGCAGTTCTTC	CASSSSERGSYNEQFF
TRBV5-4	once	TRBJ2-7	NA	12	TGTGCCAGCAGCGTACAGGGCCACGAGCAGTACTTC	CASSVQGHEQYF
TRBV4-1	NA	TRBJ1-4	NA	16	TGCGCCAGCACCCATTCCCATGGGACAAGAGGTGAAAAACTGTTTTTT	CASTHSHGTRGEKLFF
TRBV9	NA	TRBJ2-6	NA	17	TGTGCCAGCAGCGCTGTTTGCGACTACTCTGGGGCCAACGTCCTGACTTTC	CASSAVCDYSGANVLTF
TRBV19	NA	TRBJ1-4	NA	19	TGTGCCAGTAGTATAGTTCGAAAAGGGCCGCCCTCAACTAATGAAAAACTGTTTTTT	CASSIVRKGPPSTNEKLFF
TRBV29-1	NA	TRBJ1-5	TRBD1	15	TGCAGCGTTGCCTTTCGACAGGGGCGAGGTCAGCCCCAGCATTTT	CSVAFRQGRGQPQHF